This T cell receptor (beta chain) was recovered during a study of blood T cell repertoires in COVID-19. Study-wide context: The study drew acute and convalescent COVID-19 samples from the United States, Italy and Spain. In each case, the material was cDNA or gDNA derived from T cells, B-cell-depleted T cells, or PBMCs.

Per the original methods: Estimated nucleated cell counts came from reference gene primer amplification. Libraries were prepared by immunoSEQ multiplex PCR; TCRdb keeps only in-frame clonotypes and omits some of them. The V and J calls and clone size come from that table; D and trimming were worked out from the DNA. Counted here are 100,000 to 120,000 clones, around 85% occurring once; the ten biggest clones make up 5% to 6%. Trimming took 4 bases from V and 0 from J, leaving 14 bases between them. The germline CDR1 and CDR2 sequences are SGHNT and YYREEE (reference sequence). This CDR3 is 15 amino acids long. It was during active infection that Seattle patients were enrolled and then longitudinally followed.

Sequenced material: peripheral blood. This rearrangement joins TRBV5-4 to TRBJ2-7; a possible D gene is TRBD2 (7 bases). This clonotype was sampled from a woman in her sixties or seventies with COVID-19, enrolled during active disease. CDR3 sequence reads: CASSPPGGFSYEQYF. CDR3 DNA: TGTGCCAGCAGCCCCCCGGGGGGCTTCTCCTACGAGCAGTACTTC.